A selection of T cell receptor beta chains follows, all from one sample in a study of blood T cells in healthy people across ages. TCRdb re-called the 5' RACE reads with MiXCR, one entry per CDR3 protein. This sample has approximately 940,000 distinct CDR3 sequences, with about 48% found just once. Sequencing was carried out using blood. The origin of the receptors is a man aged 25-45 years in good health. The CDR3 runs from the conserved cysteine through the conserved F or W. Each record gives: clone size, V gene, J gene, D gene, CDR3 protein, CDR3 DNA. A D gene is named only where the DNA matches it firmly. Not all rows give a size; the values are once, few, many and, for expanded clones, a class.

few	TRBV4-1	TRBJ1-1	TRBD1	CASSQVTGGWNTEAFF	TGCGCCAGCAGCCAAGTTACAGGGGGCTGGAACACTGAAGCTTTCTTT
few	TRBV6-5	TRBJ2-7	-	CASSYIPQGYEQYF	TGTGCCAGCAGTTATATCCCACAGGGTTACGAGCAGTACTTC
-	TRBV10-3	TRBJ2-1	-	CAIRPQGSSYNEQFF	TGTGCCATCAGGCCCCAGGGGAGCTCCTACAATGAGCAGTTCTTC
-	TRBV20-1	TRBJ2-7	-	CSARRDFLSVEQYF	TGCAGTGCTAGGCGGGACTTTTTGTCGGTCGAGCAGTACTTC
-	TRBV28	TRBJ1-2	TRBD1	CASLVGQGYGYTF	TGTGCCAGCCTGGTGGGACAGGGGTATGGCTACACCTTC
-	TRBV5-1	TRBJ2-3	-	CASSPDSHTDTQYF	TGCGCCAGCAGCCCGGACTCTCACACAGATACGCAGTATTTT
-	TRBV7-2	TRBJ2-1	-	CASIENGLNEQFF	TGTGCCAGCATCGAGAATGGGCTAAATGAGCAGTTCTTC
few	TRBV12-3/TRBV12-4	TRBJ1-2	TRBD1	CASGTGRYGYTF	TGTGCCAGCGGGACAGGGCGCTATGGCTACACCTTC
-	TRBV30	TRBJ2-1	-	CAWSPFSRQGQFF	TGTGCCTGGAGTCCATTCTCCCGGCAAGGGCAGTTCTTC
once	TRBV12-3/TRBV12-4	TRBJ2-3	-	CASSPGGGHRGDTQYF	TGTGCCAGCAGTCCAGGGGGAGGTCACCGGGGGGATACGCAGTATTTT
-	TRBV12-3/TRBV12-4	TRBJ2-7	-	CASSLRETSYDEQYF	TGTGCCAGCAGTTTGAGGGAGACTAGTTACGATGAGCAGTACTTC
few	TRBV7-8	TRBJ1-1	TRBD1	CASSRDRGRTEAFF	TGTGCCAGCAGCCGGGACAGGGGGAGAACTGAAGCTTTCTTT
-	TRBV7-2	TRBJ1-5	TRBD1	CASSLATGEGQPQHF	TGTGCCAGCAGCTTAGCGACAGGGGAGGGTCAGCCCCAGCATTTT
-	TRBV5-1	TRBJ1-1	-	CASSTASGRTEAFF	TGCGCCAGCAGCACCGCATCAGGGCGGACTGAAGCTTTCTTT
-	TRBV10-3	TRBJ2-7	-	CAGRDGSSYEQYF	TGTGCCGGAAGGGACGGAAGCTCCTACGAGCAGTACTTC
-	TRBV10-3	TRBJ2-7	-	CAISGQTDYNEQYF	TGTGCCATCAGTGGGCAAACGGACTACAATGAGCAGTACTTC
-	TRBV9	TRBJ2-1	TRBD2	CASSVYGLAEETQFF	TGTGCCAGCAGCGTATACGGACTAGCAGAGGAGACCCAGTTCTTC
-	TRBV5-5	TRBJ2-7	-	CASSTFGADYEQYF	TGTGCCAGCAGCACCTTTGGGGCCGACTACGAGCAGTACTTC